This T cell receptor beta chain was observed in a study of blood T cells in healthy people across ages. The study's findings and limits: Expanded clonotype changes were possibly confounded by unknown donor CMV status.

Drawn from each donor were around 9.1 milliliters of peripheral blood. CDR3 length equals 12 residues. V shed 3 bases and J shed 8 bases, with 10 bases lying between them. Germline CDR1 is SEHNR and CDR2 is FQNEAQ (reference sequence). Details on this clonotype: Its antigen is still unknown.

Primers used in a second PCR of about 6 to 11 cycles were a sample-barcoded 5' primer and a J-beta primer mix. CDR3-containing paired-end reads numbering at least 2.5 million came from each sample. TCRdb independently ran MiXCR on the 5' RACE reads; one entry per CDR3 protein. The table lists roughly 1 million distinct CDR3 sequences, almost 25% of them singletons. These data also formed part of another study, on T cells of mothers and their children.

The TCR was taken from a girl aged 2 to 9 in good health. Sequencing was performed on blood. This sequence joins TRBV7-9 and TRBJ1-1; no definite D call. The CDR3 region is CASSFPTAEAFF. CDR3 in DNA: TGTGCCAGCAGCTTCCCGACGGCCGAAGCTTTCTTT.